The clone carrying this T cell receptor (beta chain) was recorded many times. Its specificity is unknown. The data are from a study of regulatory T cells in long-lasting Graves disease. Whole-study results and caveats: Newly diagnosed Graves' patients exceeded persistent ones in TCR diversity.

Construction of the TCR beta libraries employed iRepertoire HTBI primers in conjunction with Arm-PCR of CDR3 regions. TCRdb recomputed calls from the multiplex PCR reads with MiXCR, one row per CDR3 protein. The sample includes hundreds of thousands of distinct CDR3 sequences, 16% of them seen just once. The sample's time point: newly diagnosed GD, antithyroid drugs for less than 3 months. With RNA extracted from PBMCs as input, the TCR library was made. The authors drew around 9 milliliters of peripheral blood into EDTA tubes. V lost 10 bases to trimming and J lost 3 bases; unmatched junction nucleotides: 8. The germline CDR1 and CDR2 sequences are MDHEN and SYDVKM. There are 13 residues in the CDR3. The sample also formed part of further work on T cells in Graves' hyperthyroidism and ophthalmopathy. That source adds: Clinical symptoms, serum thyroxine and TRAb, thyroid ultrasound and orbital computed tomography together formed the diagnostic basis. In the first-round RT-PCR of the TCR CDR3, the HTBI primer set was used.

The receptor was isolated from a woman aged 25 to 39 with Graves disease. The sample here was peripheral blood mononuclear cells (PBMCs), taken at new diagnosis, from a patient treated with antithyroid drugs. The genes are TRBV28 and TRBJ2-7; 8 bases fit TRBD1. The CDR3 is CATVGQALYEQYF. The CDR3 coding sequence is TGTGCCACCGTGGGACAGGCTCTCTACGAGCAGTACTTC.